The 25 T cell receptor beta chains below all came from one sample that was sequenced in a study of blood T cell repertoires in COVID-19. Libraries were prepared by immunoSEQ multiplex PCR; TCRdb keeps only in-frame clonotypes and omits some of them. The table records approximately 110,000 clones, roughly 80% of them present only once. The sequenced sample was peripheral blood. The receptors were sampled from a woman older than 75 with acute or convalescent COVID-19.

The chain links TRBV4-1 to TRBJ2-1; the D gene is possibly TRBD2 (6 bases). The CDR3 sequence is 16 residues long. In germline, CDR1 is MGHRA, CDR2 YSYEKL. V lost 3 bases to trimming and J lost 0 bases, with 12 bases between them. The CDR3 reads CASSQAGGISYNEQFF. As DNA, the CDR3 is TGCGCCAGCAGCCAGGCGGGCGGGATCTCCTACAATGAGCAGTTCTTC.

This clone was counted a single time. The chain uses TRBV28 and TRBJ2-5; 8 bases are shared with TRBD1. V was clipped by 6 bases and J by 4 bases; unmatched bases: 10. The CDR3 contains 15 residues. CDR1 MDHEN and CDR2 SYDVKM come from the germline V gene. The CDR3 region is CASSSLQGGGETQYF. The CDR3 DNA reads TGTGCCAGCAGCTCTTTACAGGGGGGAGGAGAGACCCAGTACTTC. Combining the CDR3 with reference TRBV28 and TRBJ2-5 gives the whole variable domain DVKVTQSSRYLVKRTGEKVFLECVQDMDHENMFWYRQDPGLGLRLIYFSYDVKMKEKGDIPEGYSVSREKKERFSLILESASTNQTSMYLCASSSLQGGGETQYFGPGTRLLVL.

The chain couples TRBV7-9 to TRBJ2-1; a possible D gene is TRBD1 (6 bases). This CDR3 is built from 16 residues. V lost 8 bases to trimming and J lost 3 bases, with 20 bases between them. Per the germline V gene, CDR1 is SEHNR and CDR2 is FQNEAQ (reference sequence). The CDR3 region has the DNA TGTGCCAGCCAGGGGCCCGCGAGGGGGTACTACAATGAGCAGTTCTTC. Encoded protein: CASQGPARGYYNEQFF.

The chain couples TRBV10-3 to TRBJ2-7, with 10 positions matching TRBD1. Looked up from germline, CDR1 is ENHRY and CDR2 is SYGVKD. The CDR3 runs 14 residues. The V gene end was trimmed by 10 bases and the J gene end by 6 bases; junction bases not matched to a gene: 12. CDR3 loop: CATTGQGDLREQYF. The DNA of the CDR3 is TGTGCCACGACTGGACAGGGGGATTTACGCGAGCAGTACTTC.

The DNA of the CDR3 is TGCGCCAGCAGCCAAGATAGGGGTTTGGTCTCGGCGCAGTATTTT. This gives the protein CASSQDRGLVSAQYF. This rearrangement joins TRBV4-3 to TRBJ2-3; D possibly corresponds to TRBD1 (5 bases). Trimming stripped 0 bases from V and 10 bases from J, with 17 bases between. The CDR3 is 15 residues long. The V gene's germline CDR1 is LGHNA and CDR2 YSLEER.

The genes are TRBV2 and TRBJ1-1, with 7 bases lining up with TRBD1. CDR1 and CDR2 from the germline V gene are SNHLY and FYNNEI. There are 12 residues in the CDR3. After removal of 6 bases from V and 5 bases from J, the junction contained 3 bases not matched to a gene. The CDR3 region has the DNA TGTGCCAGCAGCGTGGACAGGACTGAAGCTTTCTTT. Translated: CASSVDRTEAFF.

CDR3 sequence (DNA): TGTGCCAGCAGGGGGACTAGCGGGAGCAGCAAGGAGCTGTTTTTT. It is translated as CASRGTSGSSKELFF. The rearrangement joins TRBV2 to TRBJ2-2, with TRBD2 identical over 14 bases. Germline trimming cut 6 bases from V and 10 bases from J; bases unmatched to any gene: 7. The CDR3 extends over 15 amino acids. Germline CDR1 SNHLY, CDR2 FYNNEI.

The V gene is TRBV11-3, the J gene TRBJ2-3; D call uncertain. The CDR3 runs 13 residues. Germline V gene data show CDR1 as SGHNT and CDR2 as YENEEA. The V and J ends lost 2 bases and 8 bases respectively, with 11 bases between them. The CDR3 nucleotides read TGTGCCAGCAGCTTAACAGTTTTGGCTACGCAGTATTTT. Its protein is CASSLTVLATQYF.

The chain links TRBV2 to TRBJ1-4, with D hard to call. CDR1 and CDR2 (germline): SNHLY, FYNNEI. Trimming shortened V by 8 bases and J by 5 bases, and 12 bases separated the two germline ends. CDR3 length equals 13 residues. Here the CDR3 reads CASVGGRNEKLFF. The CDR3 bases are TGTGCCAGCGTGGGAGGACGGAATGAAAAACTGTTTTTT.

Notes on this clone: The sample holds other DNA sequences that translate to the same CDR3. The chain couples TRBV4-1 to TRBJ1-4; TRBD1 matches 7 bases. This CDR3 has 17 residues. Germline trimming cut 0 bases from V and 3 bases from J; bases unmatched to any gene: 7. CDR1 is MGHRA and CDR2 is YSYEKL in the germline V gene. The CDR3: CASSQDEGAVANEKLFF. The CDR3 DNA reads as TGCGCCAGCAGCCAAGACGAGGGGGCAGTCGCTAATGAAAAACTGTTTTTT.

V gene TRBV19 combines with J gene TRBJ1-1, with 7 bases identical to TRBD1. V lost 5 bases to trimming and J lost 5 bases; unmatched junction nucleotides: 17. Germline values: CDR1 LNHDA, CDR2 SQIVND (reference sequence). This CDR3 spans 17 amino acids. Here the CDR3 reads CASSSHLQGTSKTEAFF. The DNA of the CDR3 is TGTGCCAGTAGTTCCCACCTACAGGGGACCTCGAAGACTGAAGCTTTCTTT.

The CDR3 coding sequence is TGTGCCAGCAGTGAAGGCAGGGTAGATACCAATTCACCCCTCCACTTT. Translating it yields CASSEGRVDTNSPLHF. The chain combines TRBV2 with TRBJ1-6; D may be TRBD1 (5 bases). The V gene lost 1 base and the J gene lost 7 bases, with 14 bases spanning the gap. This CDR3 region has 16 residues. Germline V gene data show CDR1 as SNHLY and CDR2 as FYNNEI.

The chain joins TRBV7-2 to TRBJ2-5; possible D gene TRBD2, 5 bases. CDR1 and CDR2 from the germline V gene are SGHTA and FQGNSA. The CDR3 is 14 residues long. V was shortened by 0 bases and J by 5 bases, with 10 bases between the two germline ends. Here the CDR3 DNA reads TGTGCCAGCAGCTTAGCGAGGGCCGGGGAGACCCAGTACTTC. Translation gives CASSLARAGETQYF. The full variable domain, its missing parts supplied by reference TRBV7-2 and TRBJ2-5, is GAGVSQSPSNKVTEKGKDVELRCDPISGHTALYWYRQSLGQGLEFLIYFQGNSAPDKSGLPSDRFSAERTGGSVSTLTIQRTQQEDSAVYLCASSLARAGETQYFGPGTRLLVL.

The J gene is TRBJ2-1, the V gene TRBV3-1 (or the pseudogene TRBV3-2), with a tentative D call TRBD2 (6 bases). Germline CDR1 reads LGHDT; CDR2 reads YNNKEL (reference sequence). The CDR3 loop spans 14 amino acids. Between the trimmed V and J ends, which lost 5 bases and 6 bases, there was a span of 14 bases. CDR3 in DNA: TGTGCCAGCAGCTACCCCGGGACTTCCAATGAGCAGTTCTTC. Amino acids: CASSYPGTSNEQFF.

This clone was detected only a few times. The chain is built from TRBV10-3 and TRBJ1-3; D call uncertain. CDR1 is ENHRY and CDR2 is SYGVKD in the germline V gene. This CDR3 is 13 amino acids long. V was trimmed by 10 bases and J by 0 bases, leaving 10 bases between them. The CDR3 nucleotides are TGTGCCACGACGGAGTACTCTGGAAACACCATATATTTT. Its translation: CATTEYSGNTIYF.

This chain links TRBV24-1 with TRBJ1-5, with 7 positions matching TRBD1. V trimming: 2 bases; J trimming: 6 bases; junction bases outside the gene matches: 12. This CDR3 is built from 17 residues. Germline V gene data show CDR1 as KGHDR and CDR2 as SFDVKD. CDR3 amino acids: CATSDSSAGGMSQPQHF. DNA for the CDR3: TGTGCCACCAGTGATTCGTCGGCAGGGGGGATGAGTCAGCCCCAGCATTTT.

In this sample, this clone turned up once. The DNA for the CDR3 is TGTGCCTGGGGGCCAAATCAGCCCCAGCATTTT. Translated, it gives CAWGPNQPQHF. This rearrangement joins TRBV30 to TRBJ1-5; D is undetermined. Trimming left V 5 bases short and J 4 bases short, with 6 bases between. The CDR3 sequence is 11 residues long. From germline, CDR1 is GTSNPN and CDR2 SVGIG (reference sequence).

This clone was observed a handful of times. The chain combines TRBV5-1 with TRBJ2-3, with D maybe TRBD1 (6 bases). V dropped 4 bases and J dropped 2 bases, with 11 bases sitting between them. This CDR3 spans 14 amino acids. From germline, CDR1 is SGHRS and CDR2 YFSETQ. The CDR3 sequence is CASSEQGLTDTQYF. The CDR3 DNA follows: TGCGCCAGCAGCGAACAGGGTCTCACAGATACGCAGTATTTT.

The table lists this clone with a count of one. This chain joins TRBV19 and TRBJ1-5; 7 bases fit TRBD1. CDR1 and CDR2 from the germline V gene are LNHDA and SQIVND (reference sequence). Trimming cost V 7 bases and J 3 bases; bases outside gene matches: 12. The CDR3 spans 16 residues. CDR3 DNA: TGTGCCAGTACCAGTAATGACAGGGACTTCAATCAGCCCCAGCATTTT. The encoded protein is CASTSNDRDFNQPQHF.

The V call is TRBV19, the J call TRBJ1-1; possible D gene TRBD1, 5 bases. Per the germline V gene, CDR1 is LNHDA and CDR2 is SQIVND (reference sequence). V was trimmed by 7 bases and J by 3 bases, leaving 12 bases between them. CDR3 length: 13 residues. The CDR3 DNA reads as TGTGCCAGTAAGAGACAGTCGGACACTGAAGCTTTCTTT. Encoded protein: CASKRQSDTEAFF.

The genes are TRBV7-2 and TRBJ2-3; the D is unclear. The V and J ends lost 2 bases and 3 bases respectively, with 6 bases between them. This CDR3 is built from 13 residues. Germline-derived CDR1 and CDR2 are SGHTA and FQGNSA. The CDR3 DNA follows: TGTGCCAGCAGCTTAATCTTGACAGATACGCAGTATTTT. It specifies CASSLILTDTQYF. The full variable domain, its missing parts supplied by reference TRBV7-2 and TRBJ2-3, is GAGVSQSPSNKVTEKGKDVELRCDPISGHTALYWYRQSLGQGLEFLIYFQGNSAPDKSGLPSDRFSAERTGGSVSTLTIQRTQQEDSAVYLCASSLILTDTQYFGPGTRLTVL.

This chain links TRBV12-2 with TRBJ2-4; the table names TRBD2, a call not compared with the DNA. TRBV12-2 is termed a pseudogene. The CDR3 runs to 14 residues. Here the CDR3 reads CASRLGLAENIQYF. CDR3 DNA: TGTGCAAGTCGCTTGGGACTAGCGGAAAACATTCAGTACTTC.

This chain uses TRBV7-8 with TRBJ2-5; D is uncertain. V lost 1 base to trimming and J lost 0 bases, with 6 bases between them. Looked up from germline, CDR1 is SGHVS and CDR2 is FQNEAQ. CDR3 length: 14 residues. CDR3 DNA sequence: TGTGCCAGCAGCTTAGTGGTAGACCAAGAGACCCAGTACTTC. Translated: CASSLVVDQETQYF. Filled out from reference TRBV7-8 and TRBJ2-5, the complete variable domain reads GAGVSQSPRYKVAKRGQDVALRCDPISGHVSLFWYQQALGQGPEFLTYFQNEAQLDKSGLPSDRFFAERPEGSVSTLKIQRTQQEDSAVYLCASSLVVDQETQYFGPGTRLLVL.

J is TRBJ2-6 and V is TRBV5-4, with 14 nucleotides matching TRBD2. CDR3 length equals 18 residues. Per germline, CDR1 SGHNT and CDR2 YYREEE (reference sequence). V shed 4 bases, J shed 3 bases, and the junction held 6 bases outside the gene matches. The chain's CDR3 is CASSPGLAGVLGANVLTF. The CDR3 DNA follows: TGTGCCAGCAGCCCGGGACTAGCGGGAGTCCTTGGGGCCAACGTCCTGACTTTC.

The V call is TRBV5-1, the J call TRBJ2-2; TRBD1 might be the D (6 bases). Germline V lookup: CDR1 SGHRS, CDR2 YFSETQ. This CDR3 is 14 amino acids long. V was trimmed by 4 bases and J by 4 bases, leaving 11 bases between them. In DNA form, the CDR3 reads TGCGCCAGCAGCCCCGACAGGCTCACCGGGGAGCTGTTTTTT. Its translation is CASSPDRLTGELFF.